The T cell receptor (beta chain) under discussion was sequenced for a study of blood T cell repertoires in COVID-19. TCRdb's copy holds only in-frame clones and misses some; the assay was immunoSEQ multiplex PCR. In the table there are 200,000 to 250,000 clones, 70% to 90% of which are singletons. Germline V CDR1 and CDR2: MNHEY, SVGEGT. V was clipped by 5 bases and J by 6 bases; unmatched bases: 12. The CDR3 is made up of 17 amino acids. Donors were grouped by their self-reported clinical history. The chain carries TRBV6-2 or TRBV6-3 and TRBJ2-1; TRBD1 aligns across 11 bases. Sequenced: PBMCs or T cells enriched from blood (not recorded which). This TCR derives from a man aged 25 to 40 who had recovered from COVID-19. The CDR3 reads CASSRDRGATGGNEQFF. In nucleotides, the CDR3 is TGTGCCAGCAGTCGGGACAGGGGGGCAACGGGAGGCAATGAGCAGTTCTTC.